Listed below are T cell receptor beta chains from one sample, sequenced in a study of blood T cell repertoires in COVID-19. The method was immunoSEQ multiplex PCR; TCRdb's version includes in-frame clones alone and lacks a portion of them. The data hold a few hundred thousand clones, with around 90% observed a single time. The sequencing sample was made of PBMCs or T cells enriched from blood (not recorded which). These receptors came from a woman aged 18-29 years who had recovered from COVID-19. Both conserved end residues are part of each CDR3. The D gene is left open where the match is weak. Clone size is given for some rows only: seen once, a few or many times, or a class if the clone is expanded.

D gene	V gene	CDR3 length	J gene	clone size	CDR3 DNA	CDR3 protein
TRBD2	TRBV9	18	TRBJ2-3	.	TGTGCCAGCAGCGTAGTGCCGGGGGGGCCGAGAAGAACAGATACGCAGTATTTT	CASSVVPGGPRRTDTQYF
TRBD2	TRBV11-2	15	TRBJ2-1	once	TGTGCCAGCAACAAAGCGGGGGGGGCCTACAATGAGCAGTTCTTC	CASNKAGGAYNEQFF
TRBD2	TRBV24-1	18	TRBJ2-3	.	TGTGCCACCAGTCAACTAGCGGGGGGGTCCTTCAGCACAGATACGCAGTATTTT	CATSQLAGGSFSTDTQYF
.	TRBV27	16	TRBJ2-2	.	TGTGCCAGCAGTTTATTACGGGTGGAGAACACCGGGGAGCTGTTTTTT	CASSLLRVENTGELFF
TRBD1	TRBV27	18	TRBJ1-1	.	TGTGCCAGCAGTTTATTTGGGGGGGACAGGGGGCGGAACACTGAAGCTTTCTTT	CASSLFGGDRGRNTEAFF
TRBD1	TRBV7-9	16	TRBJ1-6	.	TGTGCCAGCAGCTTAGCCTTGGCAGGGGGTAATTCACCCCTCCACTTT	CASSLALAGGNSPLHF
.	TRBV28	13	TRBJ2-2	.	TGTGCCAGCAGGCCCCACAGCACCGGGGAGCTGTTTTTT	CASRPHSTGELFF
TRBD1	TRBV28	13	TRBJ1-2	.	TGTGCCAGCAGCCCGGGACAGAACTATGGCTACACCTTC	CASSPGQNYGYTF
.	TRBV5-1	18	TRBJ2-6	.	TGCGCCAGCAGCCCCGAGACAGGAGGCGTTTCTGGGGCCAACGTCCTGACTTTC	CASSPETGGVSGANVLTF
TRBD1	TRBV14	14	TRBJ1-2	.	TGTGCCAGCAGCCATCCCGGGACAGTCTATGGCTACACCTTC	CASSHPGTVYGYTF
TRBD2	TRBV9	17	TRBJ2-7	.	TGTGCCAGCAGTGCCGGGACTAGCGGATTTATCTCCTACGAGCAGTACTTC	CASSAGTSGFISYEQYF
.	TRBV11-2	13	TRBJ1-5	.	TGTGCCAGCAGCTTCTCAGGGTATCAGCCCCAGCATTTT	CASSFSGYQPQHF
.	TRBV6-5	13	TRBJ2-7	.	TGTGCCAGCAGGGACTACCAGAAGGGAAAGCAGTACTTC	CASRDYQKGKQYF
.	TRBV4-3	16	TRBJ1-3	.	TGCGCCAGCAGCCAAGATCGAGGGCTGGCTGGAAACACCATATATTTT	CASSQDRGLAGNTIYF
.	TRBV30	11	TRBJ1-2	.	TGTGCCTGGTATTACAGAAATGGCTACACCTTC	CAWYYRNGYTF
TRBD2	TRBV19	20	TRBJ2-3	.	TGTGCCAGTAGTCTCCGACTAGCGGGGGGTAGTCGTACTAGCACAGATACGCAGTATTTT	CASSLRLAGGSRTSTDTQYF
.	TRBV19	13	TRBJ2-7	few	TGTGCCAGTAGTATTTTTCCGGGTTACGAGCAGTACTTC	CASSIFPGYEQYF
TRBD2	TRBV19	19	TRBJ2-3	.	TGTGCCAGTAGTATAGGGACCGGTGGACTAGCGGGCTTCACAGATACGCAGTATTTT	CASSIGTGGLAGFTDTQYF
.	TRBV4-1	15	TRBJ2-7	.	TGCGCCAGCAGCCGCCAGGACAGCAGTCGCTACGAGCAGTACTTC	CASSRQDSSRYEQYF
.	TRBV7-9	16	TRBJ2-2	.	TGTGCCAGCAGTCTAACAGTCCTGGGGACAACCGGGGAGCTGTTTTTT	CASSLTVLGTTGELFF
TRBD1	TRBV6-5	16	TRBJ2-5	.	TGTGCCAGCAGTTACGGGGGGGACAGGGGAGGCGAGACCCAGTACTTC	CASSYGGDRGGETQYF
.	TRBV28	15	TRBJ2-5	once	TGTGCCAGCAGTTTAAAGAGGGATAGTACGGAGACCCAGTACTTC	CASSLKRDSTETQYF
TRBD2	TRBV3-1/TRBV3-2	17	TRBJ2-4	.	TGTGCCAGCAGCCAAGAGAGGAGCGGGGGGGCCGCAAACATTCAGTACTTC	CASSQERSGGAANIQYF
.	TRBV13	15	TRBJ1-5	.	TGTGCCAGCAGCAGGGGACACCTTAGCAATCAGCCCCAGCATTTT	CASSRGHLSNQPQHF
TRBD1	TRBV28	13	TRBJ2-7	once	TGTGCCAGCAGTCCAGGGGGTGTATACGAGCAGTACTTC	CASSPGGVYEQYF
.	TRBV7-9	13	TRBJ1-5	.	TGTGCCAGCAGCTTAGAGCCCAATCAGCCCCAGCATTTT	CASSLEPNQPQHF
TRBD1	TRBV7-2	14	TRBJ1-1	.	TGTGCCAGCAGTCAGACAGGGGGCAGGACTGAAGCTTTCTTT	CASSQTGGRTEAFF
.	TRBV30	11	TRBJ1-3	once	TGTGCCTGGAAGGACAGCAGGGTGCTCTATTTT	CAWKDSRVLYF
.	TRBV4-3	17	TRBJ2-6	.	TGCGCCAGCAGCCAAGACGGGGGAATTTCTGGGGCCAACGTCCTGACTTTC	CASSQDGGISGANVLTF
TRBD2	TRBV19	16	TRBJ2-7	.	TGTGCCAGTAGTATAGCCTTGGCTAGCGGGTCCTACGAGCAGTACTTC	CASSIALASGSYEQYF
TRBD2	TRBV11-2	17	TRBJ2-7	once	TGTGCCAGCAGCTTTATCAGTGGGGGACTAGGAGTAGACGAGCAGTACTTC	CASSFISGGLGVDEQYF
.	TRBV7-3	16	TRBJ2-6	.	TGTGCCAGCAGCTTAAAGACGGGCTCTGGGGCCAACGTCCTGACTTTC	CASSLKTGSGANVLTF
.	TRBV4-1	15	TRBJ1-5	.	TGCGCCAGCAGCCAAGGGACAGTTAGCAATCAGCCCCAGCATTTT	CASSQGTVSNQPQHF
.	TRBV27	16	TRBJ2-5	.	TGTGCCAGCAGTCCTTTTAGCGCATACCTACAAGAGACCCAGTACTTC	CASSPFSAYLQETQYF
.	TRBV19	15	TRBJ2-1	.	TGTGCCAGTAGTACGAGTGACTATTCTAACAATGAGCAGTTCTTC	CASSTSDYSNNEQFF
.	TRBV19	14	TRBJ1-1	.	TGTGCCAGTAATGTCGGGGGGGTGAACACTGAAGCTTTCTTT	CASNVGGVNTEAFF
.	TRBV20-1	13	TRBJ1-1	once	TGCAGTGCTAGTCAAGGCCTGGAGACTGAAGCTTTCTTT	CSASQGLETEAFF
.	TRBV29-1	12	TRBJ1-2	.	TGCAGCGTTCGCGGGGTGGACTATGGCTACACCTTC	CSVRGVDYGYTF
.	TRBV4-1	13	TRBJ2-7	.	TGCGCCAGCAGCCGGGGGCAGGGTTACGAGCAGTACTTC	CASSRGQGYEQYF
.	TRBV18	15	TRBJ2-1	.	TGTGCCAGCTCCCCCGTCGGGGGTTCGAACAATGAGCAGTTCTTC	CASSPVGGSNNEQFF
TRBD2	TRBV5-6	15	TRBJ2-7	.	TGTGCCAGCAGCTTGTCTAGCGGGTTTTCCTACGAGCAGTACTTC	CASSLSSGFSYEQYF
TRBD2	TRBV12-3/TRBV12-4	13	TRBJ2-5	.	TGTGCCAGCACCGTGGGAGGGTTAGAGACCCAGTACTTC	CASTVGGLETQYF
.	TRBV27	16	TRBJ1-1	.	TGTGCCAGCAGTTTGATGGGGTCAGGGATCAATTGGTGGGCTTTCTTT	CASSLMGSGINWWAFF
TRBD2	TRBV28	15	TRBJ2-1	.	TGTGCCAGCACCAATAGCGGGAGCTCCTACAATGAGCAGTTCTTC	CASTNSGSSYNEQFF